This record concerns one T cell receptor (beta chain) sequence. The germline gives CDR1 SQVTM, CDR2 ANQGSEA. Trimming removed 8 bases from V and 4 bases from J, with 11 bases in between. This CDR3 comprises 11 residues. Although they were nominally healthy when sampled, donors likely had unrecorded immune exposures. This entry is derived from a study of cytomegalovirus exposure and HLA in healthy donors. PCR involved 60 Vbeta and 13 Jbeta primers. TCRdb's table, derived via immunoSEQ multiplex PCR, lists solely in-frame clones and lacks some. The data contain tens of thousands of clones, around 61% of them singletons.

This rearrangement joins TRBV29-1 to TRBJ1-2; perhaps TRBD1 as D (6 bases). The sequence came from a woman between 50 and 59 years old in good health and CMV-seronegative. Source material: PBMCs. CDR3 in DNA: TGCAGCTTCGGGACACTCTATGGCTACACCTTC. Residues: CSFGTLYGYTF.